This T cell receptor beta chain was recorded in a study of T-cell memory formation after mild COVID-19. Via MiXCR, TCRdb re-called the 5' RACE reads, giving one row per CDR3 protein. Found here are 380,000 or so distinct CDR3 sequences, roughly an eighth of them singletons; the top ten hold around 21%. This CDR3 has 18 residues. CDR1 is SGHRS, CDR2 YFSETQ, per germline. V trimming: 0 bases; J trimming: 0 bases; junction bases outside the gene matches: 6. The chain carries TRBV5-1 and TRBJ2-2, with 9 bases fitting TRBD2. The source material was PBMCs or a T cell subset sorted from them (not recorded which). The receptor was isolated from a man between 18 and 29 years old who had mild COVID-19 (a few samples of this study predate the infection). Cell type and time point are not known. In nucleotides, the CDR3 is TGCGCCAGCAGCTTGGCTCGCGGGGGGGGCCCGAACACCGGGGAGCTGTTTTTT. It yields the protein CASSLARGGGPNTGELFF.